These 26 T cell receptor beta chains came from one sample sequenced in a study of blood T cell repertoires in COVID-19. Some clones are missing from TCRdb's copy, which holds only in-frame ones; the method was immunoSEQ multiplex PCR. The table shows tens of thousands of clones, with 75% to 95% occurring only once. The sample taken for sequencing was peripheral blood. Receptors originate from a human donor in a cohort sampled during active COVID-19.

The chain employs TRBV7-9 and TRBJ2-5; D might be TRBD1 (6 bases). CDR1 and CDR2 from the germline V gene are SEHNR and FQNEAQ (reference sequence). The V gene lost 1 base and the J gene lost 2 bases, with 8 bases spanning the gap. The CDR3 extends over 14 amino acids. The CDR3 DNA reads as TGTGCCAGCAGCTTAGGGACAGTACAAGAGACCCAGTACTTC. Protein sequence: CASSLGTVQETQYF. The full variable domain, completed using reference TRBV7-9 and TRBJ2-5, is DTGVSQNPRHKITKRGQNVTFRCDPISEHNRLYWYRQTLGQGPEFLTYFQNEAQLEKSRLLSDRFSAERPKGSFSTLEIQRTEQGDSAMYLCASSLGTVQETQYFGPGTRLLVL.

The rearrangement uses TRBV5-1 and TRBJ1-2; D ambiguous. The V and J ends lost 0 bases and 8 bases respectively, with 14 bases between them. This CDR3 region has 14 residues. Germline assignment: CDR1 SGHRS and CDR2 YFSETQ. As DNA, the CDR3 is TGCGCCAGCAGCTTGGAGCCCCTTAGCCGCGGCTACACCTTC. Residues: CASSLEPLSRGYTF.

This clone was seen once. This chain joins TRBV5-6 and TRBJ1-6, with D possibly matching TRBD1 (5 bases). The germline gives CDR1 SGHDT, CDR2 YYEEEE. The CDR3 is 16 residues long. The ends were cut back, 1 base at V and 6 bases at J, with 14 bases in the middle. CDR3 in DNA: TGTGCCAGCAGCTTGACTACAGGACGATCTAATTCACCCCTCCACTTT. Protein sequence: CASSLTTGRSNSPLHF.

The V call is TRBV9, the J call TRBJ1-1; perhaps TRBD1 as D (6 bases). Trimming cost V 0 bases and J 11 bases, with 20 bases left between them. CDR3 size: 15 residues. Germline values: CDR1 SGDLS, CDR2 YYNGEE. The CDR3 DNA reads as TGTGCCAGCAGCGTAGAAGGGACTATAAAGGGGGACGCTTTCTTT. Its protein product is CASSVEGTIKGDAFF.

The CDR3 nucleotides are TGTGCCAGCAGCACCGGGACAGGAGTCTCCCAGCCCCAGCATTTT. Translated: CASSTGTGVSQPQHF. The V call is TRBV6-5, the J call TRBJ1-5; the match to TRBD1 covers 8 bases. The CDR3 extends over 15 amino acids. With 6 bases clipped from V and 7 bases from J, the junction kept 11 bases outside the gene matches. Germline CDR1 is MNHEY and CDR2 is SVGAGI.

The chain is built from TRBV30 and TRBJ1-4, with 9 bases identical to TRBD1. V was clipped by 4 bases and J by 8 bases; unmatched bases: 11. The CDR3 has 15 amino acids. The V gene's germline CDR1 is GTSNPN and CDR2 SVGIG (reference sequence). In DNA form, the CDR3 reads TGTGCCTGGACCCAACGAGGGACAGGGCGCGAAAAACTGTTTTTT. This codes for CAWTQRGTGREKLFF.

The chain employs TRBV18 and TRBJ2-1; 7 nucleotides match TRBD2. V lost 5 bases to trimming and J lost 0 bases; unmatched junction nucleotides: 4. CDR3 length equals 15 residues. Germline lookup yields CDR1 KGHSH and CDR2 LQKENI. The CDR3 region is CASSARTSSYNEQFF. CDR3 nucleotides: TGTGCCAGCTCAGCTCGGACTAGCTCCTACAATGAGCAGTTCTTC.

The chain couples TRBV9 to TRBJ2-1; TRBD2 aligns across 8 bases. CDR3 length: 15 residues. The V gene's germline CDR1 is SGDLS and CDR2 YYNGEE. Trimming removed 3 bases from V and 0 bases from J; junction bases left unmatched: 2. Here the CDR3 DNA reads TGTGCCAGCAGCGCGGGGGGGTCCTCCTACAATGAGCAGTTCTTC. This encodes CASSAGGSSYNEQFF. Variable domain in full (rest from reference TRBV9 and TRBJ2-1): DSGVTQTPKHLITATGQRVTLRCSPRSGDLSVYWYQQSLDQGLQFLIQYYNGEERAKGNILERFSAQQFPDLHSELNLSSLELGDSALYFCASSAGGSSYNEQFFGPGTRLTVL.

This clone was seen more than once but under ten times. The V call is TRBV6-5, the J call TRBJ2-7; 8 nucleotides match TRBD2. Germline lookup yields CDR1 MNHEY and CDR2 SVGAGI. The CDR3 totals 13 residues. V trimming: 2 bases; J trimming: 7 bases; junction bases outside the gene matches: 4. The CDR3 here is CASSYRLAWEQYF. The CDR3 coding sequence is TGTGCCAGCAGTTACAGACTAGCGTGGGAGCAGTACTTC.

V gene TRBV7-6 combines with J gene TRBJ2-2, with 7 nucleotides matching TRBD2. The CDR3 covers 15 residues. Germline V gene lookup returns CDR1 SGHVS and CDR2 FNYEAQ. The J segment lost 2 bases and the V segment lost 10 bases, leaving 10 bases of the junction unmatched. DNA for the CDR3: TGTGCCATCCCAGTAGCGGGTGTAAACACCGGGGAGCTGTTTTTT. Its translation: CAIPVAGVNTGELFF.

The rearrangement joins TRBV3-1 (or the pseudogene TRBV3-2) to TRBJ1-2, with a tentative D call TRBD1 (5 bases). The CDR3 sequence is 13 residues long. Germline CDR1 reads LGHDT; CDR2 reads YNNKEL (reference sequence). V dropped 2 bases and J dropped 14 bases, with 18 bases sitting between them. CDR3 in amino acids: CASSQSRTSSSTF. The CDR3 DNA is TGTGCCAGCAGCCAATCCAGGACATCCAGCTCGACCTTC.

The rearrangement uses TRBV2 and TRBJ1-1; TRBD1 aligns across 10 bases. Germline-derived CDR1 and CDR2 are SNHLY and FYNNEI. The length of the CDR3 is 16 residues. Trimming cost V 6 bases and J 7 bases; bases outside gene matches: 14. CDR3 nucleotide sequence: TGTGCCAGCAGGAGGGACAGGGGTTATGTATCCGGTGAAGCTTTCTTT. This gives the protein CASRRDRGYVSGEAFF.

This chain connects TRBV2 to TRBJ1-3; maybe TRBD1 (6 bases). Trimming removed 6 bases from V and 3 bases from J, with 18 bases in between. Germline CDR1 SNHLY, CDR2 FYNNEI. There are 16 residues in the CDR3. This CDR3 reads CASRGGGGRRGNTIYF. The CDR3 coding sequence is TGTGCCAGCAGGGGAGGCGGGGGGCGGCGTGGAAACACCATATATTTT. Combining the CDR3 with reference TRBV2 and TRBJ1-3 gives the whole variable domain EPEVTQTPSHQVTQMGQEVILRCVPISNHLYFYWYRQILGQKVEFLVSFYNNEISEKSEIFDDQFSVERPDGSNFTLKIRSTKLEDSAMYFCASRGGGGRRGNTIYFGEGSWLTVV.

The V and J genes are TRBV5-6 and TRBJ2-4, with TRBD1 as a possible D gene (5 bases). V lost 1 base, J lost 7 bases, and 15 bases lay in between. Germline CDR1 SGHDT, CDR2 YYEEEE. The CDR3 length is 15 residues. The DNA of the CDR3 is TGTGCCAGCAGCTTGCCGGAGAAGGGGTCGAACATTCAGTACTTC. Amino acid sequence: CASSLPEKGSNIQYF.

The CDR3 sequence: CSDYRAEETQYF. DNA of the CDR3: TGCAGCGACTACAGGGCCGAAGAGACCCAGTACTTC. The chain links TRBV29-1 to TRBJ2-5, with a possible D match to TRBD1 (6 bases). The V end lost 7 bases, the J end lost 3 bases, and 12 bases lay between the germline ends. The germline CDR1 and CDR2 sequences are SQVTM and ANQGSEA. The CDR3 consists of 12 residues.

The gene calls are TRBV18 and TRBJ1-5, with 7 bases matching TRBD1. The CDR3 covers 14 residues. Germline CDR1 reads KGHSH; CDR2 reads LQKENI. The V and J ends lost 4 bases and 7 bases, in that order; junction bases with no gene match: 7. The CDR3 protein is CASSLDRADQPQHF. CDR3 nucleotide sequence: TGTGCCAGCTCACTTGACAGGGCGGACCAGCCCCAGCATTTT.

The J gene is TRBJ2-2, the V gene TRBV30; 9 positions agree with TRBD1. Germline V gene sequence: CDR1 GTSNPN, CDR2 SVGIG (reference sequence). With V trimmed by 2 bases and J by 3 bases, 4 bases remained unmatched. This CDR3 comprises 15 residues. CDR3 in amino acids: CAWSLTGGDTGELFF. CDR3 DNA sequence: TGTGCCTGGAGTTTGACAGGGGGAGACACCGGGGAGCTGTTTTTT. The full variable domain, its missing parts supplied by reference TRBV30 and TRBJ2-2, is SQTIHQWPATLVQPVGSPLSLECTVEGTSNPNLYWYRQAAGRGLQLLFYSVGIGQISSEVPQNLSASRPQDRQFILSSKKLLLSDSGFYLCAWSLTGGDTGELFFGEGSRLTVL.

The rearrangement links TRBV20-1 to TRBJ2-1; D unresolved. Germline V lookup: CDR1 DFQATT, CDR2 SNEGSKA (reference sequence). The germline V and J ends were trimmed by 0 bases and 9 bases, with 6 bases remaining between them. CDR3 length: 11 residues. The CDR3 bases are TGCAGTGCTAGAGATTCCGGTGAGCAGTTCTTC. The encoded protein is CSARDSGEQFF.

The chain links TRBV5-1 to TRBJ2-7; 12 bases match TRBD2. The CDR3 sequence is 18 residues long. Losses at the gene ends were 0 bases for V and 6 bases for J; bases not matched to a gene: 13. CDR1 and CDR2 (germline): SGHRS, YFSETQ. CDR3 loop: CASSLATGLAGGPGEQYF. In DNA form, the CDR3 reads TGCGCCAGCAGCTTGGCGACGGGGCTAGCGGGAGGGCCGGGCGAGCAGTACTTC.

The rearrangement links TRBV13 to TRBJ2-7, with D perhaps matching TRBD1 (7 bases). Germline values: CDR1 PRHDT, CDR2 FYEKMQ (reference sequence). V lost 4 bases to trimming and J lost 4 bases, with 14 bases between them. This CDR3 contains 14 residues. The chain's CDR3 is CASSSGGGGYEQYF. For the CDR3, the DNA is TGTGCCAGCAGCTCCGGAGGGGGCGGATACGAGCAGTACTTC.

The chain recombines TRBV27 with TRBJ2-7; D call uncertain. CDR3 length: 14 residues. V lost 4 bases, J lost 2 bases, and 12 bases lay in between. Germline V gives CDR1 MNHEY, CDR2 SMNVEV (reference sequence). The CDR3 coding sequence is TGTGCCAGCAGTTCAAAGAGGCTTACCTACGAGCAGTACTTC. It is translated as CASSSKRLTYEQYF.

Here the CDR3 DNA reads TGTGCCAGCAGTATCGGGACAGGGGGCCAGCCCCAGCATTTT. Residues: CASSIGTGGQPQHF. The chain employs TRBV28 and TRBJ1-5; 12 nucleotides agree with TRBD1. The V gene's germline CDR1 is MDHEN and CDR2 SYDVKM. The CDR3 totals 14 residues. Losses at the gene ends were 5 bases for V and 7 bases for J; bases not matched to a gene: 3.

The rearrangement joins TRBV6-6 to TRBJ2-1; TRBD1 aligns across 8 bases. Trimming removed 5 bases from V and 4 bases from J; junction bases left unmatched: 7. The CDR3 totals 15 residues. Germline lookup yields CDR1 MNHNY and CDR2 SVGAGI (reference sequence). CDR3 DNA: TGTGCCAGCAGTACCATCAGGGGGCAGTACAATGAGCAGTTCTTC. It codes for CASSTIRGQYNEQFF.

The chain has TRBV30 and TRBJ2-1; 14 bases are a match to TRBD2. The V segment lost 7 bases and the J segment 0 bases; nucleotides outside the gene matches: 14. The CDR3 is 19 residues long. Germline CDR1 and CDR2: GTSNPN and SVGIG (reference sequence). CDR3 loop: CALCPGTSGSRGSYNEQFF. Here the CDR3 DNA reads TGTGCCTTGTGCCCCGGGACTAGCGGGAGCCGGGGCTCCTACAATGAGCAGTTCTTC.

This clone appeared a single time. This chain links TRBV5-4 with TRBJ2-7; 7 bases line up with TRBD1. The V and J ends lost 0 bases and 3 bases, in that order; junction bases with no gene match: 6. The CDR3 consists of 15 residues. In germline, CDR1 is SGHNT, CDR2 YYREEE (reference sequence). CDR3 in amino acids: CASSLEPRGSYEQYF. CDR3 nucleotide sequence: TGTGCCAGCAGCTTGGAGCCCAGGGGGAGCTACGAGCAGTACTTC.

The gene calls are TRBV12-5 and TRBJ2-1; tentatively, D is TRBD2 (5 bases). The germline gives CDR1 LGHNT, CDR2 FRNRAP. V was cut by 0 bases and J by 4 bases, with 22 bases left in between. The CDR3 is made up of 19 amino acids. The CDR3 here is CASGLVPLVGPTDYNEQFF. The CDR3 coding sequence is TGTGCTAGTGGTTTGGTACCACTAGTGGGCCCCACAGATTACAATGAGCAGTTCTTC.